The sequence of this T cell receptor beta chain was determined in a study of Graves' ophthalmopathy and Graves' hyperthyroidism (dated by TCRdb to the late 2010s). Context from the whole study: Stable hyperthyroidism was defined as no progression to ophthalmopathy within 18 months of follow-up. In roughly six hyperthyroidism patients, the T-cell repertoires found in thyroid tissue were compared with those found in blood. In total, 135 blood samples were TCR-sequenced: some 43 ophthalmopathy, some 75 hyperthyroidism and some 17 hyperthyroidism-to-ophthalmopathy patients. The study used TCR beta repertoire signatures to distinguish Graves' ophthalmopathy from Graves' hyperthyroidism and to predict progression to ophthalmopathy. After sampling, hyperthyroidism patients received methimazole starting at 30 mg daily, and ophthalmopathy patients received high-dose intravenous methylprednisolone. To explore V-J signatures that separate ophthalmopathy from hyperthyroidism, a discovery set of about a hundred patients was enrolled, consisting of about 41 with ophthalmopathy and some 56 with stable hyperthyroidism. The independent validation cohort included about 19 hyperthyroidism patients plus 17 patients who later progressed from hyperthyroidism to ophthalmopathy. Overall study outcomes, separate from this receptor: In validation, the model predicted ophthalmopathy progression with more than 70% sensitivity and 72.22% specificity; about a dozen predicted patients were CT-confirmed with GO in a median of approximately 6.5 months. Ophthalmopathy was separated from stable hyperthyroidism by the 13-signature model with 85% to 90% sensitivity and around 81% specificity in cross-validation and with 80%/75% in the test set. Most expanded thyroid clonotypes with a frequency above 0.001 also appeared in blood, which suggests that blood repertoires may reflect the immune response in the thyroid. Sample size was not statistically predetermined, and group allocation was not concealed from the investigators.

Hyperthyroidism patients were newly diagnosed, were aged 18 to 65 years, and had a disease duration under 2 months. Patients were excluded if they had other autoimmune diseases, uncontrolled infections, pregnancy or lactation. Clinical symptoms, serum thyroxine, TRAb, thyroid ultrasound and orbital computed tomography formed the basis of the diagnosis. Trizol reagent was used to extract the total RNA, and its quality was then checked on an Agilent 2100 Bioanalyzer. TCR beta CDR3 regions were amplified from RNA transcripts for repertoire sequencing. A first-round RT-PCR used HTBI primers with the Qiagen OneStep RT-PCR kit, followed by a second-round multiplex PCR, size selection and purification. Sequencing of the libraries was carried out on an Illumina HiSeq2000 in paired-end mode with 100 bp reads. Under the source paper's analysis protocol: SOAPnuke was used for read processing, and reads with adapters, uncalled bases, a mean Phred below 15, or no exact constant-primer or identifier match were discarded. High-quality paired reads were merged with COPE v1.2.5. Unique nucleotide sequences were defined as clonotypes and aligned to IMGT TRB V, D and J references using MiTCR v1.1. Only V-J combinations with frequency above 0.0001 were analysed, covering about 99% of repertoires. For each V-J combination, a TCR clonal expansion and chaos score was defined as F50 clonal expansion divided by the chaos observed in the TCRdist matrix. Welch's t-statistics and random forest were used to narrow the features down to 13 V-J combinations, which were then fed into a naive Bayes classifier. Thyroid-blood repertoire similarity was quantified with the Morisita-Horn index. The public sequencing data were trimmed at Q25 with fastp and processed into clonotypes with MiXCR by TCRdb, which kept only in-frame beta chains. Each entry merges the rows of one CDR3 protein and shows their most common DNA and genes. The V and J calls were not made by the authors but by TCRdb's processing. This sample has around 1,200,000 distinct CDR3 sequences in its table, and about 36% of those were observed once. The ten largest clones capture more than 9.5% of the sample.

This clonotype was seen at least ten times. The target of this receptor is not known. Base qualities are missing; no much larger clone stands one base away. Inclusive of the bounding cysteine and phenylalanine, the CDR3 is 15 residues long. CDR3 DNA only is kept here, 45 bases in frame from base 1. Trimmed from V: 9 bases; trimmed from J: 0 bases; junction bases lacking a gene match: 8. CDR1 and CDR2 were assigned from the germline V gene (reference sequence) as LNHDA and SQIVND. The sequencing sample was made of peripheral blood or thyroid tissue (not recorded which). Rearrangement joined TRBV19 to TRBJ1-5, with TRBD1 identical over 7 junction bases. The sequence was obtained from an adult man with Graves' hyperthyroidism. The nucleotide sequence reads TGTGCCAGCCAAATACAGGGGATTAGCAATCAGCCCCAGCATTTT. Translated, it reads CASQIQGISNQPQHF.